This is a list of T cell receptor beta chains from one sample in a study of blood T cell repertoires in COVID-19. Data came from immunoSEQ multiplex PCR; TCRdb stores just in-frame clones and leaves some out. The sample carries some 260,000 clones, 84% recorded once. Sample: PBMCs or T cells enriched from blood (not recorded which). These receptors were taken from a man aged 30 to 45 with acute COVID-19. The conserved cysteine and the conserved F or W are not part of the CDR3 here. Expanded clones are given a class, and other clones once, few, many or no size at all.

length: 14; J: TRBJ1-4; size: .; V: TRBV5-6; CDR3: ASSLAAGATNEKLF
length: 10; J: TRBJ1-5; size: .; V: TRBV20-1; CDR3: SASISGQPQH
length: 11; J: TRBJ1-1; size: few; V: TRBV27; CDR3: ASSSAGATEAF
length: 12; J: TRBJ2-3; size: .; V: TRBV19; CDR3: ASTVQSSTDTQY
length: 11; J: TRBJ2-3; size: .; V: TRBV7-2; CDR3: ASSGQGPDTQY
length: 12; J: TRBJ2-1; size: .; V: TRBV4-3; CDR3: ASSPTSGVGEQF
length: 11; J: TRBJ2-2; size: .; V: TRBV19; CDR3: ASTLPGTGELF
length: 12; J: TRBJ2-1; size: .; V: TRBV18; CDR3: ASSPQTGNNEQF
length: 13; J: TRBJ2-1; size: few; V: TRBV5-1; CDR3: ASSRRLTEYNEQF
length: 13; J: TRBJ1-3; size: .; V: TRBV5-1; CDR3: ASSVRSSSGNTIY
length: 12; J: TRBJ2-5; size: .; V: TRBV6-1; CDR3: ASSELRSWETQY
length: 12; J: TRBJ1-4; size: .; V: TRBV7-7; CDR3: ASILVGTNEKLF
length: 13; J: TRBJ1-4; size: .; V: TRBV6-5; CDR3: ASSYGVGTDEKLF
length: 12; J: TRBJ1-2; size: .; V: TRBV30; CDR3: AWSRDRGDYGYT
length: 11; J: TRBJ2-3; size: .; V: TRBV7-3; CDR3: ASSMAATDTQY
length: 13; J: TRBJ1-4; size: .; V: TRBV5-4; CDR3: ASSLEGQSNEKLF
length: 12; J: TRBJ2-3; size: once; V: TRBV5-6; CDR3: ASRGAGTLDTQY
length: 13; J: TRBJ1-2; size: .; V: TRBV2; CDR3: ASSTRQGIDYGYT
length: 11; J: TRBJ1-5; size: once; V: TRBV29-1; CDR3: SVRTGDDQPQH
length: 12; J: TRBJ2-5; size: .; V: TRBV15; CDR3: ATSREAGKETQY
length: 12; J: TRBJ2-5; size: .; V: TRBV5-1; CDR3: ASSLVAGAETQY
length: 11; J: TRBJ1-2; size: .; V: TRBV7-2; CDR3: ASTQTGVYGYT
length: 11; J: TRBJ1-2; size: .; V: TRBV4-3; CDR3: ASSQDGEDGYT
length: 13; J: TRBJ1-2; size: .; V: TRBV2; CDR3: ASSSGTGKMHGYT
length: 15; J: TRBJ1-2; size: .; V: TRBV9; CDR3: ASSPGGRNSGSYGYT
length: 13; J: TRBJ1-1; size: .; V: TRBV19; CDR3: ASSPSLGLNTEAF
length: 12; J: TRBJ1-2; size: .; V: TRBV6-6; CDR3: ASSNAGGADGYT
length: 11; J: TRBJ1-2; size: .; V: TRBV27; CDR3: ASRPPGQGGYT
length: 12; J: TRBJ2-2; size: .; V: TRBV2; CDR3: ATTLVRNTGELF
length: 11; J: TRBJ2-2; size: .; V: TRBV9; CDR3: ASSPSSTGELF
length: 12; J: TRBJ1-1; size: .; V: TRBV19; CDR3: ASSDRAANTEAF
length: 12; J: TRBJ2-2; size: .; V: TRBV6-5; CDR3: ASSYFRDTGELF
length: 13; J: TRBJ1-5; size: .; V: TRBV6-1; CDR3: ASSERRGSNQPQH
length: 14; J: TRBJ1-2; size: .; V: TRBV5-6; CDR3: ASSLLAGGANYGYT
length: 15; J: TRBJ1-6; size: .; V: TRBV4-2; CDR3: ASSLPRTGEIGSPLH
length: 12; J: TRBJ2-1; size: .; V: TRBV19; CDR3: ASSISPPANEQF
length: 13; J: TRBJ2-5; size: .; V: TRBV4-1; CDR3: ASSQEERGKETQY
length: 11; J: TRBJ2-5; size: .; V: TRBV7-9; CDR3: ASSPGQLATQY
length: 14; J: TRBJ2-3; size: .; V: TRBV4-1; CDR3: ASSQGGLAGDDTQY
length: 11; J: TRBJ1-3; size: few; V: TRBV7-2; CDR3: ATPEGSGNTIY
length: 13; J: TRBJ1-3; size: .; V: TRBV5-4; CDR3: ASSLGQVSGNTIY
length: 12; J: TRBJ1-5; size: few; V: TRBV11-2; CDR3: ASSEGGKGQPQH
length: 15; J: TRBJ1-4; size: .; V: TRBV11-2; CDR3: ASSLRGRVRSNEKLF
length: 13; J: TRBJ1-1; size: few; V: TRBV11-2; CDR3: ASSLVGGEVTEAF
length: 15; J: TRBJ1-1; size: .; V: TRBV4-2; CDR3: ASSQDLAGALNTEAF
length: 10; J: TRBJ1-2; size: few; V: TRBV11-2; CDR3: ASSGQVYGYT
length: 11; J: TRBJ2-5; size: .; V: TRBV7-9; CDR3: ASSRGIQETQY